The rows below give T cell receptor beta chains drawn from one sample of a study of control samples from healthy donors and cancer patients. Measured with immunoSEQ multiplex PCR; TCRdb has only the in-frame clones, and not every one. Of 100,000 or so clones listed, more than 85% are singletons. Sequenced: blood. These receptors originate from a woman in her twenties or thirties in good health. The CDR3 runs from the conserved cysteine through the conserved F or W. The D gene is left open where the match is weak. Some rows have no size entry. The others give once, few or many, or a class for an expanded clone.

j_gene	abundance	d_gene	v_gene	CDR3nt	CDR3aa
TRBJ2-1	once	TRBD2	TRBV6-5	TGTGCCAGCCTCCTCCGGGGGGTTAACTACAATGAGCAGTTCTTC	CASLLRGVNYNEQFF
TRBJ2-3	-	-	TRBV5-1	TGCGCCAACTCCCGGGACGGTTCTAGCACAGATACGCAGTATTTT	CANSRDGSSTDTQYF
TRBJ1-4	once	-	TRBV7-8	TGTGCCAGCAGCTTAGGTTTGACAGGCGGTGAAAAACTGTTTTTT	CASSLGLTGGEKLFF
TRBJ1-2	-	TRBD1	TRBV7-3	TGTGCCAGCAGCCCTCGACAGGGGGCGCTTGGCTACACCTTC	CASSPRQGALGYTF
TRBJ1-3	-	-	TRBV5-6	TGTGCCAGCAGCCCCAGGGACTCTGGAAACACCATATATTTT	CASSPRDSGNTIYF
TRBJ1-2	-	-	TRBV2	TGTGCCAGCAGTCCGGACAGTACTAACTATGGCTACACCTTC	CASSPDSTNYGYTF
TRBJ1-1	-	-	TRBV10-3	TGTGCCATCAGACCACAAAACTCCAACACTGAAGCTTTCTTT	CAIRPQNSNTEAFF
TRBJ1-2	-	-	TRBV6-5	TGTGCCAGCAGTCGGGGGGTCCCGGGTGGCTACACCTTC	CASSRGVPGGYTF
TRBJ1-1	-	TRBD1	TRBV18	TGTGCCAGCTCAACCAGAACAGGGGGGAACACTGAAGCTTTCTTT	CASSTRTGGNTEAFF
TRBJ2-1	-	TRBD1	TRBV11-3	TGTGCCAGCAGCCAGGGACAGGGCTCCTACAATGAGCAGTTCTTC	CASSQGQGSYNEQFF
TRBJ2-5	-	TRBD1	TRBV5-1	TGCGCCAGCCGCATCAATTTTGGGGACAGGGGTTCTGGAGAGACCCAGTACTTC	CASRINFGDRGSGETQYF
TRBJ2-7	-	-	TRBV28	TGTGCCAGCACCCTTGGAGGGCGCCCCTACGAGCAGTACTTC	CASTLGGRPYEQYF
TRBJ1-2	-	TRBD1	TRBV7-2	TGTGCCAGCAGCCCGAAGACAGGGGACTATGGCTACACCTTC	CASSPKTGDYGYTF
TRBJ1-2	-	-	TRBV5-8	TGTGCCAGCAACCCACAGTGGGGGATCTATGGCTACACCTTC	CASNPQWGIYGYTF
TRBJ2-4	-	TRBD2	TRBV3-1/TRBV3-2	TGTGCCAGCAGCCAAGAGGGAACTAGCGGGAAGAATGTCCGGTACAAAAACATTCAGTACTTC	CASSQEGTSGKNVRYKNIQYF
TRBJ2-1	once	TRBD2	TRBV7-2	TGTGCCAGCAGCTTACAGCGGGGGGGTTACAATGAGCAGTTCTTC	CASSLQRGGYNEQFF
TRBJ2-5	-	-	TRBV29-1	TGCAGCGTTGGTATATCGGAGACCCAGTACTTC	CSVGISETQYF
TRBJ1-5	-	-	TRBV23-1	TGCGCCAGCAGTCAAGAGTCGGTTCAGCCCCAGCATTTT	CASSQESVQPQHF
TRBJ2-7	few	TRBD1	TRBV30	TGTGCCTGGAGTCCTTCTACGGGACAGGGCCACTACGAGCAGTACTTC	CAWSPSTGQGHYEQYF
TRBJ1-5	-	-	TRBV11-2	TGTGCCAGCAGCTTAGCTTGGGGTACGGGGCAGCCCCAGCATTTT	CASSLAWGTGQPQHF
TRBJ1-1	-	TRBD1	TRBV29-1	TGCAGCGTCTCGGACAGGGGAGGCACTGAAGCTTTCTTT	CSVSDRGGTEAFF
TRBJ1-3	-	-	TRBV5-1	TGCGCCAGCAGCATCGGATTCTCTGGAAACACCATATATTTT	CASSIGFSGNTIYF
TRBJ2-7	-	-	TRBV19	TGTGCCAGTAGTCTTTCTTCCGGACAGACCAGAACCTACGAGCAGTACTTC	CASSLSSGQTRTYEQYF
TRBJ2-3	-	TRBD2	TRBV30	TGTGCCTGGAGTCACGGGACTAGCGGGGGGACAGATACGCAGTATTTT	CAWSHGTSGGTDTQYF
TRBJ1-1	-	-	TRBV21-1	TGTGCCAGCAGCAGGGGGAACACTGAAGCTTTCTTT	CASSRGNTEAFF
TRBJ1-2	-	-	TRBV27	TGTGCCAGCAGTTCCGCTGAAAAACGAATCTATGGCTACACCTTC	CASSSAEKRIYGYTF
TRBJ1-5	once	TRBD1	TRBV30	TGTGCCTGGAGTGTAGGACAGGGGGCTTTCAATCAGCCCCAGCATTTT	CAWSVGQGAFNQPQHF
TRBJ1-4	-	TRBD1	TRBV3-1/TRBV3-2	TGTGCCAGCAGCCGACAGGGTGAAAAACTGTTTTTT	CASSRQGEKLFF
TRBJ2-7	-	-	TRBV5-1	TGCGCCAGCAGCTTGGGGGCCAGTCCCTACGAGCAGTACTTC	CASSLGASPYEQYF
TRBJ1-1	-	-	TRBV7-2	TGTGCCAGCAGCTTGAGGTACACTGAAGCTTTCTTT	CASSLRYTEAFF
TRBJ2-1	-	TRBD2	TRBV11-3	TGTGCCAGCAGCTTAGGGACTAGCGGGAGTCGAGATGAGCAGTTCTTC	CASSLGTSGSRDEQFF
TRBJ1-6	-	-	TRBV5-6	TGTGCCAGCACCCTGGGGCAGCTTAATTCACCCCTCCACTTT	CASTLGQLNSPLHF
TRBJ1-2	-	-	TRBV25-1	TGTGCCAGCAAGAACACCAACATGGATGGCTACACCTTC	CASKNTNMDGYTF
TRBJ2-5	-	TRBD2	TRBV29-1	TGCAGCGTAGCCCCTAGCGGGGGAGAGACCCAGTACTTC	CSVAPSGGETQYF
TRBJ2-7	-	TRBD1	TRBV6-5	TGTGCCAGTATGGGACAGGGCCCTTTCGAGCAGTACTTC	CASMGQGPFEQYF
TRBJ1-2	few	-	TRBV5-1	TGCGCCAGCAGCTTGGAGATGGGCAATGGCTACACCTTC	CASSLEMGNGYTF
TRBJ1-4	-	-	TRBV7-2	TGTGCCAGCAGCTACGGACGGCGCGAAAAACTGTTTTTT	CASSYGRREKLFF
TRBJ2-5	once	TRBD2	TRBV2	TGTGCCAGCAGTGGACTAGCGGAGACCCAGTACTTC	CASSGLAETQYF
TRBJ2-7	-	TRBD2	TRBV7-9	TGTGCCAGCAGCCAAAGTGGGGGGGGGCAGTACTTC	CASSQSGGGQYF
TRBJ1-1	-	TRBD1	TRBV7-9	TGTGCCAGCAGCCCAAACCGACAGGGCGAGACTGAAGCTTTCTTT	CASSPNRQGETEAFF
TRBJ1-1	-	-	TRBV5-8	TGTGCCAGCAGCCAAAACAGGGTTTGGATGAACACTGAAGCTTTCTTT	CASSQNRVWMNTEAFF
TRBJ1-3	-	-	TRBV19	TGTGCCAGTAGCAGACAGCAAACCTCTGGAAACACCATATATTTT	CASSRQQTSGNTIYF
TRBJ1-4	-	-	TRBV27	TGTGCCAGCAGTTTACGCGGGACCCCCACTAATGAAAAACTGTTTTTT	CASSLRGTPTNEKLFF
TRBJ1-1	-	-	TRBV6-2/TRBV6-3	TGTGCCAGCAGTTACCCCGACAGAGACGGCACTGAAGCTTTCTTT	CASSYPDRDGTEAFF
TRBJ2-7	-	-	TRBV5-1	TGCGCCAGCAGCTTGGAGGGGGTGGTCTACGAGCAGTACTTC	CASSLEGVVYEQYF
TRBJ1-1	-	-	TRBV3-1/TRBV3-2	TGTGCCAGCAGCCAAGGGGGGGCTACGAACACTGAAGCTTTCTTT	CASSQGGATNTEAFF
TRBJ1-4	-	-	TRBV6-5	TGTGCCACAGGCGAGGGGTTGAATGAAAAACTGTTTTTT	CATGEGLNEKLFF